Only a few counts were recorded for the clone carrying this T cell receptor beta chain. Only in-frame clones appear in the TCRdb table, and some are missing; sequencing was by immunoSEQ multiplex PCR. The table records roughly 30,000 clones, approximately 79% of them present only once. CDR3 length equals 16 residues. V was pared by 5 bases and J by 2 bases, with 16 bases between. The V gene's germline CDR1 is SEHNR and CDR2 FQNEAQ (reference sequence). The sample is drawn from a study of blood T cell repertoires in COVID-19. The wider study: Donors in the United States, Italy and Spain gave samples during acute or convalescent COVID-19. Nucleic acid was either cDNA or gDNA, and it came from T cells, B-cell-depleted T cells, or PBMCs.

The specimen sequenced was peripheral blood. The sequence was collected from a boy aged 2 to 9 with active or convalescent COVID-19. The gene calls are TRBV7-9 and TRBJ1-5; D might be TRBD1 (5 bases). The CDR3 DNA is TGTGCCAGCAGCAAAACGGGGGTTTGGCGCAATCAGCCCCAGCATTTT. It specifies CASSKTGVWRNQPQHF.